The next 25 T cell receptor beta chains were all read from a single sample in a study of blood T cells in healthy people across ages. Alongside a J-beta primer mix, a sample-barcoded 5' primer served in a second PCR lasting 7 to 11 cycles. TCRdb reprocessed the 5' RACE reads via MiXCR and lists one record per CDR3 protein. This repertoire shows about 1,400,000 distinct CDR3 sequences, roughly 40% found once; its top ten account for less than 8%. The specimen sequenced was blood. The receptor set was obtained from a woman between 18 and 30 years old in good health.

The CDR3 loop is CASSQQGGGRETQYF. CDR3 nucleotide sequence: TGCGCCAGCAGCCAACAGGGAGGAGGGCGAGAGACCCAGTACTTC. V gene TRBV4-1 combines with J gene TRBJ2-5; tentative D call: TRBD2 (6 bases). The CDR3 length is 15 residues. Trimming removed 2 bases from V and 4 bases from J, with 14 bases in between. Germline assignment: CDR1 MGHRA and CDR2 YSYEKL.

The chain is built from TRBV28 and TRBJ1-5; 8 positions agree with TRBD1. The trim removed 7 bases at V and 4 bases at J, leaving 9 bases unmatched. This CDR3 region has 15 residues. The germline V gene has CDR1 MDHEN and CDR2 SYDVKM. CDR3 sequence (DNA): TGTGCCAGCAACAACCTGGACAGGGAAAATCAGCCCCAGCATTTT. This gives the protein CASNNLDRENQPQHF. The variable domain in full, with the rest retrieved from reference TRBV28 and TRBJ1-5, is DVKVTQSSRYLVKRTGEKVFLECVQDMDHENMFWYRQDPGLGLRLIYFSYDVKMKEKGDIPEGYSVSREKKERFSLILESASTNQTSMYLCASNNLDRENQPQHFGDGTRLSIL.

The CDR3 region is CASSQFYTGELFF. CDR3 bases: TGTGCCAGCAGCCAATTCTACACCGGGGAGCTGTTTTTT. J is TRBJ2-2 and V is TRBV14; no clear D. CDR3 length: 13 amino acids. Trimming took 2 bases from V and 3 from J, leaving 4 bases between them. Germline V CDR1 and CDR2: SGHDN, FVKESK.

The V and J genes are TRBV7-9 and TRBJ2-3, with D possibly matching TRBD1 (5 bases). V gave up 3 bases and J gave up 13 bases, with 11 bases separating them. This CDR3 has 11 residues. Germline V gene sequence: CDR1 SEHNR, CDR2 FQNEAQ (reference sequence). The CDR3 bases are TGTGCCAGCAGCTTGCAGGGAAGTGAGTATTTT. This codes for CASSLQGSEYF.

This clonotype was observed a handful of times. CDR3 amino acids: CASSGGTGKNEQYF. Written as DNA, the CDR3 is TGCGCCAGCAGCGGCGGGACAGGGAAAAACGAGCAGTACTTC. The chain combines TRBV5-1 with TRBJ2-7; 9 positions agree with TRBD1. The V gene's germline CDR1 is SGHRS and CDR2 YFSETQ. J was trimmed by 5 bases and V by 4 bases; bases with no gene match: 7. The CDR3 loop spans 14 amino acids. Full variable domain (rest looked up from reference TRBV5-1 and TRBJ2-7): KAGVTQTPRYLIKTRGQQVTLSCSPISGHRSVSWYQQTPGQGLQFLFEYFSETQRNKGNFPGRFSGRQFSNSRSEMNVSTLELGDSALYLCASSGGTGKNEQYFGPGTRLTVT.

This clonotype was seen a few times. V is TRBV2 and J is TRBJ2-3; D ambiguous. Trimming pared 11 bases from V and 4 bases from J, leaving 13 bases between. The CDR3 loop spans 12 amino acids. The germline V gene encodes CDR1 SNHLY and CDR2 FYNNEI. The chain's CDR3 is CAGTLAADTQYF. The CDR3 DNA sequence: TGTGCCGGCACCTTAGCCGCAGATACGCAGTATTTT. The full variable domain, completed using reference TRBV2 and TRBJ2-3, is EPEVTQTPSHQVTQMGQEVILRCVPISNHLYFYWYRQILGQKVEFLVSFYNNEISEKSEIFDDQFSVERPDGSNFTLKIRSTKLEDSAMYFCAGTLAADTQYFGPGTRLTVL.

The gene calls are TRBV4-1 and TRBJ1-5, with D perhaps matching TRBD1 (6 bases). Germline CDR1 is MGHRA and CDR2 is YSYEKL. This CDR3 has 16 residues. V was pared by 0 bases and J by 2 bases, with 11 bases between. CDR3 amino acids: CASSQEPDSGNQPQHF. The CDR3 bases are TGCGCCAGCAGCCAAGAGCCGGACAGCGGCAATCAGCCCCAGCATTTT.

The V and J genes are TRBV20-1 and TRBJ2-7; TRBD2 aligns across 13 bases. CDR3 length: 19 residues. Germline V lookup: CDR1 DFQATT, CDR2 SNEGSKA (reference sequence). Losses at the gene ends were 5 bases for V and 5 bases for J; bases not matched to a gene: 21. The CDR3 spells CSARTSGGAIIPSLDEQYF. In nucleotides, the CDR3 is TGCAGTGCTCGGACTAGCGGGGGAGCCATCATTCCCTCTCTGGACGAGCAGTACTTC.

The CDR3 DNA reads TGTGCCAGCAGTCCTCTACAGGGTTCCCTCAATCAGCCCCAGCATTTT. Residues: CASSPLQGSLNQPQHF. V is TRBV27 and J is TRBJ1-5, with TRBD1 as a possible D gene (6 bases). The germline V gene encodes CDR1 MNHEY and CDR2 SMNVEV (reference sequence). With 5 bases removed from V and 3 bases from J, the gap between germline ends came to 17 bases. CDR3 length: 16 residues.

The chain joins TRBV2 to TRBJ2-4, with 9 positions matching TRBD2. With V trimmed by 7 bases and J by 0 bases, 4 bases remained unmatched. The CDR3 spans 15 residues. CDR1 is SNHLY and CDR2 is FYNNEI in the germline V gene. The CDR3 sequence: CASTGLAPAKNIQYF. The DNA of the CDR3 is TGTGCCAGCACTGGACTAGCGCCAGCCAAAAACATTCAGTACTTC.

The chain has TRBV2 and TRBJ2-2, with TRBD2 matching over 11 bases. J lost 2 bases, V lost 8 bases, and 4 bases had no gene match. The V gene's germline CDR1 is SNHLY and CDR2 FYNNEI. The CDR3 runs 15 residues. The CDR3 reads CASGGTSGNTGELFF. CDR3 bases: TGTGCCAGCGGAGGGACTAGCGGAAACACCGGGGAGCTGTTTTTT.

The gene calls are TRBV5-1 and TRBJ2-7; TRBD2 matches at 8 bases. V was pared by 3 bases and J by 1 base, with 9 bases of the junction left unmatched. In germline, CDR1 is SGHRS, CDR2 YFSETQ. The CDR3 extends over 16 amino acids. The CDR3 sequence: CASSSPGLGTSYEQYF. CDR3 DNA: TGCGCCAGCAGCTCCCCGGGACTAGGGACTTCCTACGAGCAGTACTTC.

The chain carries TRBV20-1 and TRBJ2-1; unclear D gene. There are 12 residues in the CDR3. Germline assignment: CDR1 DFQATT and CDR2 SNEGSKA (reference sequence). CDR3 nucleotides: TGCATTGCCCCTCTCGAGCAGAATGAGCAGTTCTTC. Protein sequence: CIAPLEQNEQFF.

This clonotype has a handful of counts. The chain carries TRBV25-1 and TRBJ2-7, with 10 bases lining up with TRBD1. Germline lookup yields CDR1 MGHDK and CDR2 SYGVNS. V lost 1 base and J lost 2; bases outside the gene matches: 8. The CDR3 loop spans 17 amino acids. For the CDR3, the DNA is TGTGCCAGCAGTGAATGGGACAGGGGATTAGGGGCCTACGAGCAGTACTTC. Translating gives CASSEWDRGLGAYEQYF.

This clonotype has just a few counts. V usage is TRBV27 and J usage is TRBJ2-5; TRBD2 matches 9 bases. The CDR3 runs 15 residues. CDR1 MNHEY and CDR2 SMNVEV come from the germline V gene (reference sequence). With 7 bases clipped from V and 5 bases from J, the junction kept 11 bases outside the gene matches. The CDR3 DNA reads TGTGCCAGCAAACTAGCGGGCCTCCCGGGGGAGACCCAGTACTTC. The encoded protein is CASKLAGLPGETQYF.

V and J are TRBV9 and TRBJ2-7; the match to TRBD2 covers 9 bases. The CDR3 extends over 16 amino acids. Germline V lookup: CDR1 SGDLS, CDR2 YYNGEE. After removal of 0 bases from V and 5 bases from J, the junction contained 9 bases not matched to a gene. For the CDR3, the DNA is TGTGCCAGCAGCGTAGCTACAGGTAGCGGGAGCCACGAGCAGTACTTC. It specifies CASSVATGSGSHEQYF.

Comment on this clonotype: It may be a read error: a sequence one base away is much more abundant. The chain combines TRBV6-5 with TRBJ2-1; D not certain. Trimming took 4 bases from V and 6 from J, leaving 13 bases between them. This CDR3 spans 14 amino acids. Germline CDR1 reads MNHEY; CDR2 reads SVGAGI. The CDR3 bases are TGTGCCAGCAGTTCGAGTGCCCTGCGCAATGAGCAGTTCTTC. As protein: CASSSSALRNEQFF.

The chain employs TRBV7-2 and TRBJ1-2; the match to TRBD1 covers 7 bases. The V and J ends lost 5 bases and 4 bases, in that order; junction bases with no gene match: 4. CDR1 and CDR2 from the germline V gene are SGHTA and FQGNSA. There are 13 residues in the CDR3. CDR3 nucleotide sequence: TGTGCCAGCAGCACAGGGGTGGGCTATGGCTACACCTTC. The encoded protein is CASSTGVGYGYTF.

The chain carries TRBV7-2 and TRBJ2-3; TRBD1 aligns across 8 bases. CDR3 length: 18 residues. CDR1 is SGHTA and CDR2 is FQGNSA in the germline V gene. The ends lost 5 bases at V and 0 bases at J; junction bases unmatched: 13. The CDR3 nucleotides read TGTGCCAGCAGCCTAGGAGGGACAGGTACCTCTAGCACAGATACGCAGTATTTT. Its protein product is CASSLGGTGTSSTDTQYF.

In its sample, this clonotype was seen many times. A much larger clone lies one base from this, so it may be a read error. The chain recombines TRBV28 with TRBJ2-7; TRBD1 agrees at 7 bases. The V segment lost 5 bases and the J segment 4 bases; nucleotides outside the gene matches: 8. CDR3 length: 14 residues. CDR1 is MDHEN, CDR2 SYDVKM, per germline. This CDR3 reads CASSAQGQLYEQYF. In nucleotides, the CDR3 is TGTGCCAGCAGTGCTCAGGGACAGTTATACGAGCAGTACTTC.

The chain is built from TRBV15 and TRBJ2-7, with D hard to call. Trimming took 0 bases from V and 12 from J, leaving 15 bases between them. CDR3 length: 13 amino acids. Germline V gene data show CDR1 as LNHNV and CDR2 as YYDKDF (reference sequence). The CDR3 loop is CATSRELPWERYF. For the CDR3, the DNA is TGTGCCACCAGCAGAGAGCTTCCTTGGGAACGGTACTTC.

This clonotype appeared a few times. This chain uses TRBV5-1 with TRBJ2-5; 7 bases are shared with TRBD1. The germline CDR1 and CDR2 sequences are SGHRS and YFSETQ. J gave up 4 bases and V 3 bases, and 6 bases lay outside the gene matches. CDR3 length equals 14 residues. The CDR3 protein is CASSSDRVSETQYF. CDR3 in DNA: TGCGCCAGCAGCTCCGACAGGGTTTCAGAGACCCAGTACTTC.

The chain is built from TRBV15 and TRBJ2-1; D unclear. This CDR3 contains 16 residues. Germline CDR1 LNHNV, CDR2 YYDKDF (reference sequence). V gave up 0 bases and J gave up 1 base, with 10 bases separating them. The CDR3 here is CATSRDPVTSYNEQFF. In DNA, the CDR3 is TGTGCCACCAGCAGAGATCCGGTAACGTCCTACAATGAGCAGTTCTTC.

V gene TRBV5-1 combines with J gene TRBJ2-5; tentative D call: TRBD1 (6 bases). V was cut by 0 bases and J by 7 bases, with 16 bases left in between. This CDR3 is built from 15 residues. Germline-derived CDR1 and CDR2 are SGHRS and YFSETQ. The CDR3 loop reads CASSLAVDSLGTQYF. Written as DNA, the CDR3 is TGCGCCAGCAGCTTGGCCGTGGACAGTCTAGGGACCCAGTACTTC.

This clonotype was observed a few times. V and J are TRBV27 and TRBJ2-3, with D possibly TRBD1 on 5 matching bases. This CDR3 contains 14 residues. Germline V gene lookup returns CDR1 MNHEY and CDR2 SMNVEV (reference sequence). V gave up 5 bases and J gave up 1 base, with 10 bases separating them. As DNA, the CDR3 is TGTGCCAGCAGTCACCTGACAGGCACAGATACGCAGTATTTT. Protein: CASSHLTGTDTQYF.